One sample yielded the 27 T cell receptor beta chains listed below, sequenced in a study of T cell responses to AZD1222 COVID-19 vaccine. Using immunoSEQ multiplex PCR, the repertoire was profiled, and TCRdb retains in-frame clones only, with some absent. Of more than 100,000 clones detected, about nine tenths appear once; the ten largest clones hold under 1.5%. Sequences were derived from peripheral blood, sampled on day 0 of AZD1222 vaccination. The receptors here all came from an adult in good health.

CDR3 DNA sequence: TGTGCCAGCACGAAGGGGCCGGAAGCTTTCTTT. As protein: CASTKGPEAFF. V and J are TRBV12-3 or TRBV12-4 and TRBJ1-1; D is possibly TRBD1 (5 bases). Trimming removed 7 bases from V and 8 bases from J, with 11 bases in between. The CDR3 is 11 amino acids.

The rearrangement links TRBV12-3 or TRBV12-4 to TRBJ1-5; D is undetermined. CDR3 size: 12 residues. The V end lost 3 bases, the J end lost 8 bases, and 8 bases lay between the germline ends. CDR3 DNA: TGTGCCAGCAGTTTTCTGCGTGAGCCCCAGCATTTT. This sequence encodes CASSFLREPQHF.

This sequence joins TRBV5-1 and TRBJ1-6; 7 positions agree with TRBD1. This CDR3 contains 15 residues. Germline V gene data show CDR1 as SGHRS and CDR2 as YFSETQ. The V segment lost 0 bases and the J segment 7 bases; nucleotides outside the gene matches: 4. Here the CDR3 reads CASSLDWDSNSPLHF. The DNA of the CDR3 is TGCGCCAGCAGCTTGGATTGGGACAGCAATTCACCCCTCCACTTT. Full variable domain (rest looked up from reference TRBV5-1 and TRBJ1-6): KAGVTQTPRYLIKTRGQQVTLSCSPISGHRSVSWYQQTPGQGLQFLFEYFSETQRNKGNFPGRFSGRQFSNSRSEMNVSTLELGDSALYLCASSLDWDSNSPLHFGNGTRLTVT.

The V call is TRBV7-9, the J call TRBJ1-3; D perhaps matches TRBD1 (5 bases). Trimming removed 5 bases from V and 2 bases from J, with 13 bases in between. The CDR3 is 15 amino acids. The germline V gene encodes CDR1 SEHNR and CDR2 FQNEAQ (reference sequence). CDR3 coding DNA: TGTGCCAGCAGCAGCGACAGAGACCCTGGAAACACCATATATTTT. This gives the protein CASSSDRDPGNTIYF.

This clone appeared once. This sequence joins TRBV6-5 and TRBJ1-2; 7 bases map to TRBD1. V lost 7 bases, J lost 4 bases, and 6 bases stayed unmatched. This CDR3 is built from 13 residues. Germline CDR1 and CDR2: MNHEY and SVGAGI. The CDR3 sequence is CASKETGTYGYTF. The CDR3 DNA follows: TGTGCCAGCAAAGAGACAGGGACCTATGGCTACACCTTC.

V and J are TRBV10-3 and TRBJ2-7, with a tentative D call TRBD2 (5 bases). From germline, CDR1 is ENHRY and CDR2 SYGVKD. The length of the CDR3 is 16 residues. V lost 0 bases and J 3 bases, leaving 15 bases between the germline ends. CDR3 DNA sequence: TGTGCCATCAGTGAGTCGAGTACTAGTGGGATCTACGAGCAGTACTTC. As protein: CAISESSTSGIYEQYF.

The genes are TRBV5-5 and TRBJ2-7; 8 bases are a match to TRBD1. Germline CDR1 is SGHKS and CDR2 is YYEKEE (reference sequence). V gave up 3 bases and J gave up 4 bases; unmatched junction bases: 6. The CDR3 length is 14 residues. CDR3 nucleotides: TGTGCCAGCAGCTCATTAGACAGGGGATACGAGCAGTACTTC. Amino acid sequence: CASSSLDRGYEQYF.

The CDR3 reads CASSYSEGRGSEKLFF. The CDR3 bases are TGTGCCAGCAGTTACTCGGAGGGCAGGGGGAGTGAAAAACTGTTTTTT. The chain has TRBV6-5 and TRBJ1-4; 7 bases line up with TRBD1. The trim removed 0 bases at V and 7 bases at J, leaving 8 bases unmatched. The germline V gene has CDR1 MNHEY and CDR2 SVGAGI. The CDR3 runs 16 residues.

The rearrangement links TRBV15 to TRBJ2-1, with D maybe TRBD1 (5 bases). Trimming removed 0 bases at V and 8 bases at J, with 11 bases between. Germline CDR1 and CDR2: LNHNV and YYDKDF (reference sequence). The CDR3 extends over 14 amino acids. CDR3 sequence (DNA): TGTGCCACCAGCAGAGATCCCGGCAGGGATGAGCAGTTCTTC. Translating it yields CATSRDPGRDEQFF.

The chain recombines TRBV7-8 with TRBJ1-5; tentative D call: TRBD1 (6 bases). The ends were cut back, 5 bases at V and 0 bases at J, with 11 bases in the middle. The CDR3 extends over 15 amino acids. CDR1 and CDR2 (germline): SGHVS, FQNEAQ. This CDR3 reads CASSRDIYSNQPQHF. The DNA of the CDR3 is TGTGCCAGCAGCCGGGACATTTATAGCAATCAGCCCCAGCATTTT. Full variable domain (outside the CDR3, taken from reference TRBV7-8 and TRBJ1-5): GAGVSQSPRYKVAKRGQDVALRCDPISGHVSLFWYQQALGQGPEFLTYFQNEAQLDKSGLPSDRFFAERPEGSVSTLKIQRTQQEDSAVYLCASSRDIYSNQPQHFGDGTRLSIL.

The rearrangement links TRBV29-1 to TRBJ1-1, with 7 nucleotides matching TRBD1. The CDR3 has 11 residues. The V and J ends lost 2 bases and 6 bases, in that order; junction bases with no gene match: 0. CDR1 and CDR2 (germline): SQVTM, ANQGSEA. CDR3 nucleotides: TGCAGCGTTGAAACAGGGGCTGAAGCTTTCTTT. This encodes CSVETGAEAFF.

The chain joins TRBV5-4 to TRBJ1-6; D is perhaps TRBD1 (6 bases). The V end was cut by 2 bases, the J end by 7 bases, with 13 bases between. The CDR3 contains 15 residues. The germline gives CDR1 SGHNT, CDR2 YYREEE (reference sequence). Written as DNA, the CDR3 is TGTGCCAGCAGCTTCCCCACAGGGAACAATTCACCCCTCCACTTT. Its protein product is CASSFPTGNNSPLHF.

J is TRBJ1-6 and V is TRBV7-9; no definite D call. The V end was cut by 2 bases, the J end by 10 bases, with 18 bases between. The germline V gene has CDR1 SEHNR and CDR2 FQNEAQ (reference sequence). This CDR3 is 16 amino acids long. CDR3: CASSLNDLVVYSPLHF. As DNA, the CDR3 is TGTGCCAGCAGCTTAAATGACCTGGTGGTATACTCACCCCTCCACTTT.

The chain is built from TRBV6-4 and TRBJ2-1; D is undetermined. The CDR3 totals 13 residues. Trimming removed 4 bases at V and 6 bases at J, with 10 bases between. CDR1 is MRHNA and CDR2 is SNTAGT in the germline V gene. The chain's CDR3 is CASSADDTNEQFF. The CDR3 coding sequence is TGTGCCAGCAGTGCTGATGATACCAATGAGCAGTTCTTC.

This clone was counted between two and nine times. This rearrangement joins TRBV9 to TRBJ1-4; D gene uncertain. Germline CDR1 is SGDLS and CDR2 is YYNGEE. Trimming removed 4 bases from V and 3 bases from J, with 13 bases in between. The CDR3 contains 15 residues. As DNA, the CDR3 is TGTGCCAGCAGCCCTACGACAAACCCTAATGAAAAACTGTTTTTT. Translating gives CASSPTTNPNEKLFF. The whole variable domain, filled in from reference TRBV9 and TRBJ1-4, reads DSGVTQTPKHLITATGQRVTLRCSPRSGDLSVYWYQQSLDQGLQFLIQYYNGEERAKGNILERFSAQQFPDLHSELNLSSLELGDSALYFCASSPTTNPNEKLFFGSGTQLSVL.

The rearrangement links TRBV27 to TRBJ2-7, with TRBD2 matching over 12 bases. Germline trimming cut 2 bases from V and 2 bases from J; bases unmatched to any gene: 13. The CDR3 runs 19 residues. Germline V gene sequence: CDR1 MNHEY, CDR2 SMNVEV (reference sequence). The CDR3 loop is CASSLRPLAGGLTTYEQYF. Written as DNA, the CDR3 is TGTGCCAGCAGTTTACGACCGCTAGCGGGGGGGCTTACAACCTACGAGCAGTACTTC.

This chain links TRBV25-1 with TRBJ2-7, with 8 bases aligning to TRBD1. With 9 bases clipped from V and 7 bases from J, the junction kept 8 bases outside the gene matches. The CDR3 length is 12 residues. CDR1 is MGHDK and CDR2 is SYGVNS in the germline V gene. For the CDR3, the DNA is TGTGCCAGTTCTCAGGGGGCGCGGGAGCAGTACTTC. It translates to CASSQGAREQYF.

The chain's CDR3 is CASSEPRTTASTDTQYF. In DNA form, the CDR3 reads TGTGCCAGCAGCGAACCTAGGACGACAGCGAGCACAGATACGCAGTATTTT. The chain joins TRBV9 to TRBJ2-3; perhaps TRBD1 as D (5 bases). Deletions cut 3 bases from V and 0 bases from J, with 17 bases between. This CDR3 contains 17 residues. Germline V lookup: CDR1 SGDLS, CDR2 YYNGEE.

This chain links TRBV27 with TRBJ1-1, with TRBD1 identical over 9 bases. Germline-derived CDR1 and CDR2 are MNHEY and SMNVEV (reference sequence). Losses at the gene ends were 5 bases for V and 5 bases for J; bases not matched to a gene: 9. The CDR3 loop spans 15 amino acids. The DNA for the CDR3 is TGTGCCAGCAGTCCTCGGGACAGGGTGTCTACTGAAGCTTTCTTT. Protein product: CASSPRDRVSTEAFF.

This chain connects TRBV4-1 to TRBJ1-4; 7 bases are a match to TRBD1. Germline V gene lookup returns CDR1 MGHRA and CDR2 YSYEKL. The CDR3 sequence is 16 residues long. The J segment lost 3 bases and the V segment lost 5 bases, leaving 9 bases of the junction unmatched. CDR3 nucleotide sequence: TGCGCCAGCAGCACGCTCTACAGGGGTGCTAATGAAAAACTGTTTTTT. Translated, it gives CASSTLYRGANEKLFF.

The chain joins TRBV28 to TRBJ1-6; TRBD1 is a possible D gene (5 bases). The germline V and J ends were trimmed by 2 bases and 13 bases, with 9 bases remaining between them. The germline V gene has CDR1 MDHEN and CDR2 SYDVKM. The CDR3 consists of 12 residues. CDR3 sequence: CASSLRGVPLHF. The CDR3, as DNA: TGTGCCAGCAGTTTACGAGGGGTCCCCCTCCACTTT.

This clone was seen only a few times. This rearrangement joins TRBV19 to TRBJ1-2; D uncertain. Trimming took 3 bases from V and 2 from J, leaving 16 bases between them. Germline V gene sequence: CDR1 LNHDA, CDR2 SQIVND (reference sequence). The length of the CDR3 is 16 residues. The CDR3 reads CASSIFLGTENYGYTF. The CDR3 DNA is TGTGCCAGTAGTATCTTCTTGGGTACGGAGAACTATGGCTACACCTTC.

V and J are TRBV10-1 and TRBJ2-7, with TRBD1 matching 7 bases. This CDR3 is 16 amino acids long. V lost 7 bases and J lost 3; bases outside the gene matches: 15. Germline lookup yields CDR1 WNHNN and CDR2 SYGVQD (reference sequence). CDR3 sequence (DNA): TGCGCCAGCAACGCAACCCCCGGGACAGAAGGCTACGAGCAGTACTTC. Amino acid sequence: CASNATPGTEGYEQYF.

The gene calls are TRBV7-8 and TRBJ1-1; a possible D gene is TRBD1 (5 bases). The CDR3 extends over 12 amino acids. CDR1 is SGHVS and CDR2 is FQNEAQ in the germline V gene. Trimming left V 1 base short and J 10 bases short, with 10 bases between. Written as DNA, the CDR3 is TGTGCCAGCAGCTTAGGGGGGTCCGGAGCTTTCTTT. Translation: CASSLGGSGAFF.

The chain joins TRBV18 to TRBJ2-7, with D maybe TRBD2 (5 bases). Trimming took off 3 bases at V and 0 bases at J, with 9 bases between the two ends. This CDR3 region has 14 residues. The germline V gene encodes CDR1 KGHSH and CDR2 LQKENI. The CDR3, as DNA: TGTGCCAGCTCACCGGACTGGGGCTCCTACGAGCAGTACTTC. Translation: CASSPDWGSYEQYF.

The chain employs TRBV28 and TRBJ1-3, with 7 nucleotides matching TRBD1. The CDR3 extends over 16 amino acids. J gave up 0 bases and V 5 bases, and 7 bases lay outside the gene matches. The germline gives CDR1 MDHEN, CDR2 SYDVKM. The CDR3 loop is CASSLDRVVSGNTIYF. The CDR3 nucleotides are TGTGCCAGCAGTCTAGACAGGGTAGTCTCTGGAAACACCATATATTTT.

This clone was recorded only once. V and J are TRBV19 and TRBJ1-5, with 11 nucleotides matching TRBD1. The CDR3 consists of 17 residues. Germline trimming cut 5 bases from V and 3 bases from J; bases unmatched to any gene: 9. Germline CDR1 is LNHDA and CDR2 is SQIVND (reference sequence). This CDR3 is CASSSSGQGGINQPQHF. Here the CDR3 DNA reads TGTGCCAGTAGTTCCTCGGGACAGGGGGGGATCAATCAGCCCCAGCATTTT.